This T cell receptor beta chain was identified in a study of Graves' ophthalmopathy and Graves' hyperthyroidism. Broader study findings: Most thyroid-expanded clonotypes exceeding 0.001 frequency were also found in blood. Ophthalmopathy versus stable hyperthyroidism: 13-signature model gave roughly 88% sensitivity, just under 82% specificity.

J was trimmed by 4 bases and V by 6 bases; bases with no gene match: 8. The length of the CDR3 is 13 residues. The V gene's germline CDR1 is SQVTM and CDR2 ANQGSEA. The authors amplified TCR beta CDR3 regions, and they did so from RNA transcripts for repertoire sequencing. Second-round multiplex PCR came after first-round RT-PCR with HTBI primers. TCRdb re-derived calls from the multiplex PCR reads in MiXCR, one entry per CDR3 protein. This table holds more than 550,000 distinct CDR3 sequences, just over 40% found once. Remarks on this clonotype: The target antigen is unknown.

The sequencing input was peripheral blood. V gene TRBV29-1 combines with J gene TRBJ1-2; TRBD1 agrees at 7 bases. This clonotype was obtained from an adult man with Graves' ophthalmopathy. This CDR3 is CSVAGQASYGYTF. The DNA for the CDR3 is TGCAGCGTGGCAGGACAGGCGAGCTATGGCTACACCTTC.